The 16 T cell receptor beta chains below all came from one sample that was sequenced in a study of metastatic and nonmetastatic thyroid tumors. With MiXCR, TCRdb called clones anew from the PCR reads. The repertoire holds 37,000 or so clones, with about a sixth as singletons. Among the patients, none had received any treatment before thyroid surgery. The sequenced sample was blood. Receptors originate from a male donor with papillary thyroid cancer or a benign thyroid nodule (not recorded which). Some clones in this sample may be carry-over from other donors' samples.

There are many counts of this clone. CDR3 in DNA: TGTGCCAGCACCCCAAAGACGGTTCAAGAGACCCAGTACTTC. Amino acid sequence: CASTPKTVQETQYF. V and J are TRBV2 and TRBJ2-5, with D uncertain. V lost 7 bases, J lost 2 bases, and 14 bases lay in between. This CDR3 is 14 amino acids long. Germline CDR1 is SNHLY and CDR2 is FYNNEI. Together with reference TRBV2 and TRBJ2-5, the CDR3 gives the full variable domain: EPEVTQTPSHQVTQMGQEVILRCVPISNHLYFYWYRQILGQKVEFLVSFYNNEISEKSEIFDDQFSVERPDGSNFTLKIRSTKLEDSAMYFCASTPKTVQETQYFGPGTRLLVL.

The sample holds many counts of this clone. The chain links TRBV5-4 to TRBJ2-7, with 8 bases identical to TRBD1. After removal of 2 bases from V and 2 bases from J, the junction contained 6 bases not matched to a gene. Germline V gene lookup returns CDR1 SGHNT and CDR2 YYREEE (reference sequence). The CDR3 totals 15 residues. The CDR3 DNA follows: TGTGCCAGCAGCTTCCCGGGACAGGCCACCTACGAGCAGTACTTC. Protein: CASSFPGQATYEQYF.

This clone was counted ten times or more. The chain carries TRBV7-7 and TRBJ2-1; the D is unclear. V was shortened by 1 base and J by 9 bases, with 16 bases between the two germline ends. CDR3 length: 15 amino acids. Germline CDR1 SSHAT, CDR2 FNYEAQ (reference sequence). The CDR3: CASSLGATGMGEQFF. CDR3 coding DNA: TGTGCCAGCAGCTTAGGGGCAACGGGTATGGGTGAGCAGTTCTTC. Using reference TRBV7-7 and TRBJ2-1 for the parts outside the CDR3, the full variable domain is GAGVSQSPRYKVTKRGQDVTLRCDPISSHATLYWYQQALGQGPEFLTYFNYEAQPDKSGLPSDRFSAERPEGSISTLTIQRTEQRDSAMYRCASSLGATGMGEQFFGPGTRLTVL.

The V and J genes are TRBV20-1 and TRBJ2-7, with D perhaps matching TRBD1 (5 bases). CDR1 DFQATT and CDR2 SNEGSKA come from the germline V gene (reference sequence). The CDR3 totals 13 residues. The germline V and J ends were trimmed by 2 bases and 4 bases, with 12 bases remaining between them. The CDR3 nucleotides read TGCAGTGCTAGATGTGGGGCGGCATACGAGCAGTACTTC. Residues: CSARCGAAYEQYF.

In its sample, this clone was seen a few times. The J gene is TRBJ2-7, the V gene TRBV12-3 or TRBV12-4; D remains ambiguous. The CDR3 has 15 amino acids. V shed 5 bases and J shed 0 bases, with 14 bases lying between them. This CDR3 reads CASSRGTVFSYEQYF. CDR3 nucleotide sequence: TGTGCCAGCAGTAGAGGAACAGTTTTCTCCTACGAGCAGTACTTC.

This clone was found a few times. The chain has TRBV11-3 and TRBJ1-2; TRBD1 is a possible D gene (5 bases). V gave up 5 bases and J gave up 4 bases, with 20 bases separating them. The germline CDR1 and CDR2 sequences are SGHNT and YENEEA. The CDR3 covers 16 residues. Here the CDR3 reads CASSPPLGRESYGYTF. The CDR3 nucleotides are TGTGCCAGCAGCCCCCCGCTCGGCAGGGAGAGCTATGGCTACACCTTC.

In DNA form, the CDR3 reads TGTGCCAGCACCCTAACAGGGATAAGGCATGACTACGAGCAGTACTTC. This gives the protein CASTLTGIRHDYEQYF. The J gene is TRBJ2-7, the V gene TRBV11-2; TRBD1 is a possible D gene (6 bases). Trimming took off 7 bases at V and 3 bases at J, with 22 bases between the two ends. Germline V gene sequence: CDR1 SGHAT, CDR2 FQNNGV. The CDR3 sequence is 16 residues long.

This clone has a count of ten or more. The chain carries TRBV7-3 and TRBJ2-3; 9 nucleotides line up with TRBD1. CDR1 is SGHTA and CDR2 is FQGTGA in the germline V gene. V trimming: 1 base; J trimming: 7 bases; junction bases outside the gene matches: 12. This CDR3 contains 17 residues. The CDR3 sequence: CASSLRPDRGGVHTQYF. The DNA of the CDR3 is TGTGCCAGCAGCTTAAGGCCGGACAGGGGAGGGGTCCATACGCAGTATTTT. The full variable domain, completed using reference TRBV7-3 and TRBJ2-3, is GAGVSQTPSNKVTEKGKYVELRCDPISGHTALYWYRQSLGQGPEFLIYFQGTGAADDSGLPNDRFFAVRPEGSVSTLKIQRTERGDSAVYLCASSLRPDRGGVHTQYFGPGTRLTVL.

Many counts were recorded for this clone. V and J are TRBV5-5 and TRBJ2-7, with D perhaps being TRBD1 or TRBD2 (5 bases each). The CDR3 is made up of 15 amino acids. The V gene's germline CDR1 is SGHKS and CDR2 YYEKEE (reference sequence). The ends were cut back, 2 bases at V and 1 base at J, with 13 bases in the middle. The CDR3 protein is CASSFYAEGSYEQYF. In DNA form, the CDR3 reads TGTGCCAGCAGCTTTTACGCAGAGGGGTCCTACGAGCAGTACTTC.

As for this clone: One junction end does not reproduce the germline sequence, and a read error may be involved. The rearrangement joins TRBV7-3 to TRBJ2-5; D is unclear. The CDR3 is 16 residues long. Germline CDR1 is SGHTA and CDR2 is FQGTGA. CDR3 nucleotides: TGTGCCAGCATCCTATGCGAGCCCTTCATTCGAGAGACCCGGTACTTC. It is translated as CASILCEPFIRETRYF.

This clone was seen a handful of times. The chain links TRBV2 to TRBJ1-5, with 7 bases matching TRBD1. Germline V gene lookup returns CDR1 SNHLY and CDR2 FYNNEI. The V gene end was trimmed by 7 bases and the J gene end by 7 bases; junction bases not matched to a gene: 10. The CDR3 totals 14 residues. CDR3 bases: TGTGCCAGCACGAGTCGACAGGGCTACCAGCCCCAGCATTTT. Translated: CASTSRQGYQPQHF.

Regarding this clone: The germline gene is not matched at one end of the junction; a read error may be the cause. V usage is TRBV5-6 and J usage is TRBJ2-7; tentative D call: TRBD1 (6 bases). The V gene's germline CDR1 is SGHDT and CDR2 YYEEEE. The CDR3 is 14 amino acids. CDR3 loop: CAISPTGSRYEQYF. The CDR3 region has the DNA TGTGCCATCAGCCCCACAGGGTCGAGGTACGAGCAGTACTTC.

This clone was seen repeatedly, ten times or more. J is TRBJ2-3 and V is TRBV7-2, with D perhaps TRBD1 or TRBD2 (5 bases each). The CDR3 runs 15 residues. Trimming removed 5 bases from V and 4 bases from J, with 16 bases in between. Germline V lookup: CDR1 SGHTA, CDR2 FQGNSA. The CDR3 is CASSTSGHVADTQYF. The CDR3, as DNA: TGTGCCAGCAGCACCAGCGGACATGTGGCAGATACGCAGTATTTT.

The chain combines TRBV15 with TRBJ1-2; D gene uncertain. CDR3 length: 15 residues. From germline, CDR1 is LNHNV and CDR2 YYDKDF (reference sequence). Trimming removed 0 bases from V and 4 bases from J, with 12 bases in between. In DNA form, the CDR3 reads TGTGCCACCAGCAGAGAATACGGGCCTGGCTATGGCTACACCTTC. Its protein product is CATSREYGPGYGYTF. Full variable domain (outside the CDR3, taken from reference TRBV15 and TRBJ1-2): DAMVIQNPRYQVTQFGKPVTLSCSQTLNHNVMYWYQQKSSQAPKLLFHYYDKDFNNEADTPDNFQSRRPNTSFCFLDIRSPGLGDTAMYLCATSREYGPGYGYTFGSGTRLTVV.

This clone was found many times. This chain uses TRBV5-1 with TRBJ1-3; no firm D call. The ends were cut back, 1 base at V and 2 bases at J, with 10 bases in the middle. The CDR3 runs to 15 residues. CDR1 is SGHRS and CDR2 is YFSETQ in the germline V gene. CDR3: CASSLLGLAGNTIYF. CDR3 bases: TGCGCCAGCAGCTTGCTGGGTCTTGCTGGAAACACCATATATTTT.

This clone has a handful of counts. One junction end does not reproduce the germline sequence, and a read error may be involved. The rearrangement uses TRBV12-3 or TRBV12-4 and TRBJ2-6, with D possibly being TRBD1 (6 bases). The CDR3 consists of 17 residues. The CDR3 bases are TGTTCCAGCAGTCGGGGACACCTGAGCTCTGTGGCCAACGTCCTGACTTTC. Translating gives CSSSRGHLSSVANVLTF.